Listed below are T cell receptor beta chains from one sample, sequenced in a study of T cell responses to AZD1222 COVID-19 vaccine. Sequencing was performed with immunoSEQ multiplex PCR; in TCRdb, only in-frame clones are kept and a portion is missing. The sample includes more than 100,000 clones, about nine tenths seen only once; the top ten take under 9%. The specimen was peripheral blood, collected 28 days after the second AZD1222 dose. These receptors were obtained from an adult who received the AZD1222 COVID-19 vaccine. Each CDR3 is given with its conserved first and last residue. D genes are given only for firm matches. Part of the rows lack a size; the others show once, few, many or a class for expanded clones.

-	TRBV15	TRBJ2-5	-	TGTGCCACCAGCAGAGCACGGCAAGAGACCCAGTACTTC	CATSRARQETQYF
-	TRBV6-5	TRBJ2-5	-	TGTGCCAGCAGTTCCCCATTCCAGGGCCAAGAGACCCAGTACTTC	CASSSPFQGQETQYF
TRBD1	TRBV7-9	TRBJ2-1	-	TGTGCCAGCAGCCCACCGGGACAGGGCTACAATGAGCAGTTCTTC	CASSPPGQGYNEQFF
TRBD1	TRBV18	TRBJ1-1	-	TGTGCCAGCTCACCAAATCACCCAGGGGGTACTGAAGCTTTCTTT	CASSPNHPGGTEAFF
-	TRBV19	TRBJ1-2	-	TGTGCCAGTAGTATAAACCCCCCTTGGGGCGCGGGCTACACCTTC	CASSINPPWGAGYTF
-	TRBV6-5	TRBJ2-7	-	TGTGCCAGCAGTCTCAGCCGATCCGATTACGAGCAGTACTTC	CASSLSRSDYEQYF
TRBD2	TRBV5-8	TRBJ2-3	-	TGTGCCAGCAGCCCCCTACTAGCGGGTAGCACAGATACGCAGTATTTT	CASSPLLAGSTDTQYF
-	TRBV5-1	TRBJ1-3	-	TGCGCCACAGGGGATGGAAACACCATATATTTT	CATGDGNTIYF
-	TRBV18	TRBJ2-7	-	TGTGCCAGCTCACCGCTCCGGGGTGAGGGATTCGAGCAGTACTTC	CASSPLRGEGFEQYF
-	TRBV24-1	TRBJ2-3	-	TGTGCCACCAGTGATCCAGGGAGCCCCTCACGGACAGATACGCAGTATTTT	CATSDPGSPSRTDTQYF
-	TRBV19	TRBJ1-6	-	TGTGCCAGTAGTTTAGGGACGGATTATAATTCACCCCTCCACTTT	CASSLGTDYNSPLHF
-	TRBV27	TRBJ2-3	-	TGTGCCAGCAGTTTATCGCGGGTCACAGATACGCAGTATTTT	CASSLSRVTDTQYF
-	TRBV5-6	TRBJ1-4	-	TGTGCCAGCAGCTTGGGCAGGGCAAATGAAAAACTGTTTTTT	CASSLGRANEKLFF
-	TRBV7-8	TRBJ1-2	-	TGTGCCAGCAGCTTAAGTGGGGAAAACTATGGCTACACCTTC	CASSLSGENYGYTF
-	TRBV28	TRBJ2-7	-	TGTGCCAGCCTGGGGGCGAAGCGGTCCCCCTACGAGCAGTACTTC	CASLGAKRSPYEQYF
TRBD1	TRBV14	TRBJ2-3	once	TGTGCCAGCAGCCGCCGCAGGGGGCTTAACACAGATACGCAGTATTTT	CASSRRRGLNTDTQYF
-	TRBV15	TRBJ2-1	-	TGTGCCACCAGCAGAGGCGGCGGCAGGGGATACAATGAGCAGTTCTTC	CATSRGGGRGYNEQFF
-	TRBV14	TRBJ1-6	-	TGTGCCAGCAGCCAAGATCCCGAAAGGGATTCACCCCTCCACTTT	CASSQDPERDSPLHF
TRBD1	TRBV29-1	TRBJ2-3	-	TGCAGCGTGACAGGGGGTAGGACAGATACGCAGTATTTT	CSVTGGRTDTQYF
-	TRBV10-3	TRBJ1-5	-	TGTGCCATCGGAAGGGAAGGTATTCAGCCCCAGCATTTT	CAIGREGIQPQHF
TRBD1	TRBV25-1	TRBJ1-2	-	TGTGCCAGCAGTGCATGGACAGGGTATAGGGGCTACACCTTC	CASSAWTGYRGYTF
TRBD2	TRBV27	TRBJ2-3	-	TGTGCCAGCAGTTCCCCCCGGGCGGGAGTTACAGATACGCAGTATTTT	CASSSPRAGVTDTQYF